The 20 T cell receptor beta chains reported below all come from one sample, sequenced in a study of control samples from healthy donors and cancer patients. Produced via immunoSEQ multiplex PCR; TCRdb's table is partial and in-frame only. The data contain about 140,000 clones, less than 95% of them singletons. The specimen sequenced was blood. These receptor sequences come from a man between 18 and 35 years old in good health.

For the CDR3, the DNA is TGCAGTGCTAGTTCAGGTCTGACAAATTCACCCCTCCACTTT. Its protein product is CSASSGLTNSPLHF. The V call is TRBV20-1, the J call TRBJ1-6, with D unclear. The CDR3 runs to 14 residues. Germline CDR1 is DFQATT and CDR2 is SNEGSKA (reference sequence). With 3 bases removed from V and 7 bases from J, the gap between germline ends came to 13 bases.

This chain uses TRBV7-9 with TRBJ2-3; no definite D call. The germline V gene encodes CDR1 SEHNR and CDR2 FQNEAQ (reference sequence). The length of the CDR3 is 14 residues. Between the trimmed V and J ends, which lost 0 bases and 2 bases, there was a span of 6 bases. The CDR3, as DNA: TGTGCCAGCAGCTTAGCGTCCATCACAGATACGCAGTATTTT. Encoded protein: CASSLASITDTQYF.

The J gene is TRBJ1-4, the V gene TRBV5-1; 7 positions agree with TRBD1. Germline-derived CDR1 and CDR2 are SGHRS and YFSETQ. The V and J ends lost 0 bases and 7 bases, in that order; junction bases with no gene match: 9. The CDR3 length is 16 residues. The CDR3 sequence is CASSLVGGSGSEKLFF. The CDR3 nucleotides read TGCGCCAGCAGCTTGGTAGGGGGCAGCGGCTCTGAAAAACTGTTTTTT.

This clone was observed a handful of times. The chain recombines TRBV5-5 with TRBJ1-1; D remains ambiguous. The CDR3 has 12 amino acids. V shed 0 bases and J shed 12 bases, with 12 bases lying between them. CDR1 SGHKS and CDR2 YYEKEE come from the germline V gene (reference sequence). The CDR3 protein is CASSLGGIGPFF. In DNA form, the CDR3 reads TGTGCCAGCAGCTTGGGGGGAATTGGACCTTTCTTT.

The chain uses TRBV27 and TRBJ1-4; 7 nucleotides match TRBD1. Germline values: CDR1 MNHEY, CDR2 SMNVEV (reference sequence). The CDR3 covers 15 residues. The ends lost 6 bases at V and 7 bases at J; junction bases unmatched: 11. The CDR3 sequence: CASRANGQAGEKLFF. CDR3 sequence (DNA): TGTGCCAGCAGAGCAAACGGACAGGCCGGTGAAAAACTGTTTTTT.

The rearrangement links TRBV5-1 to TRBJ2-3; maybe TRBD2 (5 bases). Germline V CDR1 and CDR2: SGHRS, YFSETQ. The CDR3 consists of 15 residues. The germline V and J ends were trimmed by 0 bases and 0 bases, with 8 bases remaining between them. CDR3 nucleotide sequence: TGCGCCAGCAGCTTGGTGGCTAGCAGCACAGATACGCAGTATTTT. This translates into CASSLVASSTDTQYF.

This clone was seen more than once but under ten times. CDR3 sequence reads: CASSLEFYRGGTDTQYF. Written as DNA, the CDR3 is TGTGCCAGCAGCTTAGAATTCTACAGGGGGGGCACAGATACGCAGTATTTT. V and J are TRBV7-2 and TRBJ2-3, with 8 bases matching TRBD1. CDR3 length: 17 residues. J lost 1 base, V lost 1 base, and 7 bases had no gene match. Germline CDR1 and CDR2: SGHTA and FQGNSA.

With regard to this clone: At one end the junction does not follow the germline gene, possibly because of a read error. This chain connects TRBV3-1 (or the pseudogene TRBV3-2) to TRBJ1-6; 9 positions agree with TRBD1. The germline CDR1 and CDR2 sequences are LGHDT and YNNKEL (reference sequence). The CDR3 runs 17 residues. This CDR3 reads CASSKEGHTGGNSPLHF. The CDR3 DNA reads as TGTGCCAGCAGCAAAGAGGGACACACAGGGGGCAATTCACCCCTCCACTTT.

The table lists this clone with a few counts. J is TRBJ2-7 and V is TRBV9, with TRBD2 as a possible D gene (6 bases). Deletions cut 4 bases from V and 2 bases from J, with 16 bases between. The CDR3 extends over 15 amino acids. CDR1 SGDLS and CDR2 YYNGEE come from the germline V gene. In DNA form, the CDR3 reads TGTGCCAGCAGCCCATCGGTTAGCGGTACCTACGAGCAGTACTTC. This codes for CASSPSVSGTYEQYF. Supplemented by reference TRBV9 and TRBJ2-7, the full variable domain reads DSGVTQTPKHLITATGQRVTLRCSPRSGDLSVYWYQQSLDQGLQFLIQYYNGEERAKGNILERFSAQQFPDLHSELNLSSLELGDSALYFCASSPSVSGTYEQYFGPGTRLTVT.

This chain uses TRBV5-6 with TRBJ1-5; TRBD1 is a possible D gene (5 bases). In germline, CDR1 is SGHDT, CDR2 YYEEEE. The CDR3 covers 15 residues. Trimming removed 0 bases from V and 5 bases from J, with 12 bases in between. CDR3 coding DNA: TGTGCCAGCAGCTTGGCTAATTTGGGGCATCAGCCCCAGCATTTT. It encodes CASSLANLGHQPQHF.

V usage is TRBV5-4 and J usage is TRBJ2-3, with 7 nucleotides matching TRBD1. V was clipped by 3 bases and J by 0 bases; unmatched bases: 1. CDR1 SGHNT and CDR2 YYREEE come from the germline V gene (reference sequence). The CDR3 is 14 amino acids. The CDR3 nucleotides are TGTGCCAGCAGCTGGGGACAGAGCACAGATACGCAGTATTTT. As protein: CASSWGQSTDTQYF.

The chain uses TRBV27 and TRBJ1-3; weak D call: TRBD1 (6 bases). This CDR3 is 15 amino acids long. Germline lookup yields CDR1 MNHEY and CDR2 SMNVEV (reference sequence). Trimming cost V 6 bases and J 2 bases, with 14 bases left between them. In DNA, the CDR3 is TGTGCCAGCAGCACAGGGTACCGTGCTGGAAACACCATATATTTT. Translating gives CASSTGYRAGNTIYF.

The DNA for the CDR3 is TGTGCCAGCAGCAAGCTAGCGGGGTGGGAGACCCAGTACTTC. This codes for CASSKLAGWETQYF. This chain connects TRBV7-2 to TRBJ2-5, with TRBD2 matching over 9 bases. CDR1 SGHTA and CDR2 FQGNSA come from the germline V gene. This CDR3 has 14 residues. The J segment lost 5 bases and the V segment lost 5 bases, leaving 6 bases of the junction unmatched.

This clone was recorded a few times. The V call is TRBV2, the J call TRBJ1-5; D may be TRBD1 (6 bases). Germline CDR1 and CDR2: SNHLY and FYNNEI. V was pared by 5 bases and J by 2 bases, with 13 bases between. The CDR3 loop spans 15 amino acids. The CDR3 reads CASSTGYGGNQPQHF. The DNA for the CDR3 is TGTGCCAGCAGTACAGGGTACGGGGGCAATCAGCCCCAGCATTTT.

J is TRBJ2-7 and V is TRBV4-3; D is possibly TRBD2 (6 bases). V lost 0 bases and J 6 bases, leaving 27 bases between the germline ends. The germline CDR1 and CDR2 sequences are LGHNA and YSLEER. CDR3 length: 19 residues. CDR3 sequence (DNA): TGCGCCAGCAGCCAAGAGGGCTTTTCGTCTGGTACGGGGGACTCCGAGCAGTACTTC. Its translation is CASSQEGFSSGTGDSEQYF.

This chain uses TRBV6-4 with TRBJ2-7, with D possibly being TRBD1 (6 bases). The V and J ends lost 2 bases and 0 bases respectively, with 17 bases between them. This CDR3 comprises 17 residues. The germline V gene has CDR1 MRHNA and CDR2 SNTAGT. The CDR3 DNA follows: TGTGCCAGCAGTGACCCTAGACGGGACACGTGCTCCTACGAGCAGTACTTC. Protein product: CASSDPRRDTCSYEQYF.

The V gene is TRBV6-5, the J gene TRBJ2-3, with D possibly matching TRBD2 (5 bases). Trimming took off 7 bases at V and 8 bases at J, with 16 bases between the two ends. The CDR3 length is 13 residues. The germline CDR1 and CDR2 sequences are MNHEY and SVGAGI. The CDR3 coding sequence is TGTGCCAGCATCAGAGAGCTAGCTGGTACGCAGTATTTT. Translation: CASIRELAGTQYF.

This clone occurred a few times. V gene TRBV5-4 combines with J gene TRBJ1-2; possibly TRBD1 for D (6 bases). This CDR3 is 13 amino acids long. From germline, CDR1 is SGHNT and CDR2 YYREEE (reference sequence). Trimming pared 3 bases from V and 8 bases from J, leaving 14 bases between. The CDR3 protein is CASSSTSRGGYTF. DNA for the CDR3: TGTGCCAGCAGCTCGACCTCTAGGGGGGGCTACACCTTC.

V gene TRBV27 combines with J gene TRBJ2-2; 10 nucleotides align to TRBD2. V shed 3 bases and J 4 bases; nucleotides not matched to a gene: 8. Germline V gives CDR1 MNHEY, CDR2 SMNVEV (reference sequence). This CDR3 region has 17 residues. The CDR3 is CASSLSSGGTFTGELFF. CDR3 DNA sequence: TGTGCCAGCAGTTTGAGTAGCGGGGGGACTTTCACCGGGGAGCTGTTTTTT.

This clone was counted once. This sequence joins TRBV5-1 and TRBJ2-1; 8 bases are shared with TRBD2. This CDR3 region has 17 residues. Germline V gives CDR1 SGHRS, CDR2 YFSETQ. With 0 bases clipped from V and 8 bases from J, the junction kept 13 bases outside the gene matches. CDR3 in amino acids: CASSLEGESGGGDEQFF. As DNA, the CDR3 is TGCGCCAGCAGCTTGGAAGGGGAAAGCGGGGGTGGGGATGAGCAGTTCTTC.